These 16 T cell receptor beta chains share one sample of origin, sequenced in a study of blood T cell repertoires in COVID-19. Sequencing used immunoSEQ multiplex PCR; TCRdb keeps in-frame clones, though not all of them. This sample has tens of thousands of clones; 85% occur once, and the top ten carry 2.5% to 3.5%. Sequencing was done on a sample of peripheral blood. Receptor source: an elderly man with acute or convalescent COVID-19.

With respect to this clone: The junction departs from the called germline gene at one end, perhaps through a read error. The V and J genes are TRBV7-2 and TRBJ2-6, with D uncertain. Germline CDR1 reads SGHTA; CDR2 reads FQGNSA. CDR3 length: 15 residues. CDR3: CASSLKTAGANVLTF. As DNA, the CDR3 is TGTGCCAGCAGCTTAAAAACAGCTGGAGCCAACGTCCTGACTTTC.

The chain is built from TRBV7-6 and TRBJ2-3; D perhaps matches TRBD2 (6 bases). The germline V and J ends were trimmed by 1 base and 3 bases, with 14 bases remaining between them. CDR1 and CDR2 (germline): SGHVS, FNYEAQ. The CDR3 totals 16 residues. CDR3 sequence reads: CASSLVAGSTTDTQYF. The CDR3 DNA is TGTGCCAGCAGCTTAGTGGCGGGAAGCACGACAGATACGCAGTATTTT. The variable domain in full, completed from reference TRBV7-6 and TRBJ2-3, reads GAGVSQSPRYKVTKRGQDVALRCDPISGHVSLYWYRQALGQGPEFLTYFNYEAQQDKSGLPNDRFSAERPEGSISTLTIQRTEQRDSAMYRCASSLVAGSTTDTQYFGPGTRLTVL.

This clone was observed a handful of times. The rearrangement uses TRBV6-5 and TRBJ2-1; D remains ambiguous. Germline assignment: CDR1 MNHEY and CDR2 SVGAGI. CDR3 length: 13 residues. V lost 7 bases, J lost 2 bases, and 9 bases lay in between. CDR3 bases: TGTGCCAGCACGAGATCCACCTACAATGAGCAGTTCTTC. It is translated as CASTRSTYNEQFF.

This clone was seen just once. The chain joins TRBV19 to TRBJ2-1, with a tentative D call TRBD2 (6 bases). Per germline, CDR1 LNHDA and CDR2 SQIVND (reference sequence). V lost 7 bases, J lost 4 bases, and 23 bases lay in between. The CDR3 contains 17 residues. CDR3 in DNA: TGTGCCAGTACTCCCTGGGGACTCGAGGGGTTATACAATGAGCAGTTCTTC. Translating gives CASTPWGLEGLYNEQFF.

This clone was seen only a few times. The V gene is TRBV5-1, the J gene TRBJ2-1; weak D call: TRBD1 (6 bases). V shed 4 bases and J shed 9 bases, with 17 bases lying between them. This CDR3 spans 14 amino acids. The germline gives CDR1 SGHRS, CDR2 YFSETQ. CDR3 protein: CASSPNQGRREQFF. CDR3 DNA: TGCGCCAGCAGCCCTAACCAGGGGCGCCGTGAGCAGTTCTTC.

This clone was counted between two and nine times. The gene calls are TRBV2 and TRBJ1-4, with TRBD1 as a possible D gene (5 bases). Trimming took 2 bases from V and 2 from J, leaving 15 bases between them. Germline lookup yields CDR1 SNHLY and CDR2 FYNNEI. The CDR3 loop spans 17 amino acids. The CDR3 DNA follows: TGTGCCAGCAGTGAATTGAGAGGGAGGGGCACTAATGAAAAACTGTTTTTT. Protein product: CASSELRGRGTNEKLFF.

V usage is TRBV6-1 and J usage is TRBJ1-2; a weak D match, TRBD1 (5 bases). Trimming left V 2 bases short and J 6 bases short, with 16 bases between. The V gene's germline CDR1 is MNHNS and CDR2 SASEGT. This CDR3 is built from 15 residues. CDR3 DNA: TGTGCCAGCAGTGAACCGGGGGGATCTGGGGATGGCTACACCTTC. This translates into CASSEPGGSGDGYTF.

The chain links TRBV30 to TRBJ1-6; 11 positions agree with TRBD1. With V trimmed by 4 bases and J by 4 bases, 9 bases remained unmatched. Germline loops: CDR1 GTSNPN, CDR2 SVGIG (reference sequence). CDR3 length: 17 amino acids. The DNA for the CDR3 is TGTGCCTGGAAAGTTTCGGACAGGGGGCTTTATAATTCACCCCTCCACTTT. This gives the protein CAWKVSDRGLYNSPLHF.

The V call is TRBV24-1, the J call TRBJ2-3; D is unclear. Germline V lookup: CDR1 KGHDR, CDR2 SFDVKD. Deletions cut 0 bases from V and 4 bases from J, with 10 bases between. The CDR3 has 15 amino acids. CDR3 residues: CATSDLAGRSDTQYF. As DNA, the CDR3 is TGTGCCACCAGTGATTTGGCCGGTCGCTCAGATACGCAGTATTTT.

V usage is TRBV4-3 and J usage is TRBJ1-2; D possibly corresponds to TRBD1 (6 bases). Germline-derived CDR1 and CDR2 are LGHNA and YSLEER. CDR3 length: 15 amino acids. Trimming took 0 bases from V and 6 from J, leaving 14 bases between them. CDR3 in amino acids: CASSQDPTGPHGYTF. The CDR3 DNA reads as TGCGCCAGCAGCCAAGATCCAACAGGGCCCCATGGCTACACCTTC.

V and J are TRBV7-2 and TRBJ1-1; the match to TRBD1 covers 7 bases. The CDR3 consists of 14 residues. The trim removed 5 bases at V and 1 base at J, leaving 4 bases unmatched. Germline CDR1 reads SGHTA; CDR2 reads FQGNSA. CDR3 sequence: CASSRGTANTEAFF. Written as DNA, the CDR3 is TGTGCCAGCAGCCGCGGGACAGCGAACACTGAAGCTTTCTTT.

This chain uses TRBV11-2 with TRBJ2-2; D possibly corresponds to TRBD2 (6 bases). CDR3 length equals 15 residues. Germline-derived CDR1 and CDR2 are SGHAT and FQNNGV. The V end was cut by 8 bases, the J end by 0 bases, with 13 bases between. The CDR3 DNA is TGTGCCAGCGCGGGGACTGATTCGAACACCGGGGAGCTGTTTTTT. It is translated as CASAGTDSNTGELFF.

This chain links TRBV7-2 with TRBJ1-2; D uncertain. Germline V CDR1 and CDR2: SGHTA, FQGNSA. The CDR3 is 11 residues long. Trimming took 5 bases from V and 4 from J, leaving 5 bases between them. As DNA, the CDR3 is TGTGCCAGCAGCGTCAGCTATGGCTACACCTTC. Its protein is CASSVSYGYTF. The full variable domain, with the rest looked up from reference TRBV7-2 and TRBJ1-2, is GAGVSQSPSNKVTEKGKDVELRCDPISGHTALYWYRQSLGQGLEFLIYFQGNSAPDKSGLPSDRFSAERTGGSVSTLTIQRTQQEDSAVYLCASSVSYGYTFGSGTRLTVV.

The V call is TRBV18, the J call TRBJ1-2, with D unresolved. The germline gives CDR1 KGHSH, CDR2 LQKENI. V lost 2 bases and J lost 8, with 12 bases in between. The CDR3 spans 13 residues. CDR3 sequence reads: CASSPDELYGYTF. CDR3 DNA sequence: TGTGCCAGCTCACCAGACGAACTATACGGCTACACCTTC. The entire variable domain, with the rest obtained from reference TRBV18 and TRBJ1-2, is as follows: NAGVMQNPRHLVRRRGQEARLRCSPMKGHSHVYWYRQLPEEGLKFMVYLQKENIIDESGMPKERFSAEFPKEGPSILRIQQVVRGDSAAYFCASSPDELYGYTFGSGTRLTVV.

This clone showed up just a few times. The chain carries TRBV11-2 and TRBJ1-6, with TRBD1 identical over 8 bases. This CDR3 has 16 amino acids. V lost 5 bases to trimming and J lost 11 bases; unmatched junction nucleotides: 14. Germline CDR1 reads SGHAT; CDR2 reads FQNNGV. In nucleotides, the CDR3 is TGTGCCAGCAGCCCAAGAGGACAGGGTGATCGGCCACCCCTCCACTTT. Amino acid sequence: CASSPRGQGDRPPLHF.

The genes are TRBV30 and TRBJ2-7; TRBD2 matches at 8 bases. CDR1 and CDR2 from the germline V gene are GTSNPN and SVGIG (reference sequence). The CDR3 is 14 amino acids. Trimming cost V 5 bases and J 2 bases; bases outside gene matches: 8. The CDR3 bases are TGTGCCTGGGTAAAGAGCGGGAGCACCTACGAGCAGTACTTC. Protein sequence: CAWVKSGSTYEQYF.